This T cell receptor (beta chain) was identified during a study of glioma-infiltrating T cells. Study observations and caveats: Non-neoplastic patients had below-expected tissue-blood divergence, while all gliomas exceeded expectation.

As regards this clonotype: No antigen is known for it.

Amplification of TCR alpha and beta CDR3 regions from RNA used iRepertoire nested multiplex PCR. TCRdb processed the multiplex PCR reads anew with MiXCR; each CDR3 protein has one entry. The profile covers approximately 18,000 distinct CDR3 sequences, with roughly 64% appearing a single time and roughly 40% taken by the ten largest. J was trimmed by 4 bases and V by 1 base; bases with no gene match: 7. Germline V gene data show CDR1 as SGHVS and CDR2 as FNYEAQ. The CDR3 spans 16 residues. The genes are TRBV7-6 and TRBJ2-7; the match to TRBD2 covers 10 bases. The source of this sequence is a human donor with low-grade glioma or glioblastoma, undergoing nonglioma brain surgery, or in good health (not recorded which). The specimen sequenced was glioma tissue, nonneoplastic brain tissue, or PBMCs (not recorded which). The CDR3 DNA follows: TGTGCCAGCAGCTTAGTTGCTAGCGGGGGCATGTACGAGCAGTACTTC. Amino acids: CASSLVASGGMYEQYF. The full variable domain, with the rest looked up from reference TRBV7-6 and TRBJ2-7, is GAGVSQSPRYKVTKRGQDVALRCDPISGHVSLYWYRQALGQGPEFLTYFNYEAQQDKSGLPNDRFSAERPEGSISTLTIQRTEQRDSAMYRCASSLVASGGMYEQYFGPGTRLTVT.